This TCR beta chain was recorded in a study of shared clonotypes between healthy human individuals. The study's findings and limits: Compared with memory subsets, naive subsets generally had larger estimated richness. Clonotypes not shared had lower generation probabilities than those common to all four donors.

About this clone itself: Its matching antigen is unknown.

Here immunoSEQ multiplex PCR was the method, and the copy in TCRdb shows in-frame clones only, minus some. The sample shows hundreds of thousands of clones, roughly 96% of them seen only once. The naive CD8 fraction comprised CD45RO-negative cells positively selected for CCR7 and excluded terminally differentiated effector memory CD45RA+ cells. Trimming took 0 bases from V and 12 from J; bases not matched to a gene: 14. The CDR3 is 16 residues long. The chain uses TRBV5-7 and TRBJ1-1, with 10 bases matching TRBD1. TRBV5-7 falls under the ORF class, with uncertain function. Sequences were obtained from naive CD8+ T cells sorted from blood. This receptor was taken from a woman aged 25 to 39 in good health. CDR3 in DNA: TGTGCCAGCAGCTTGGCTAGACAGGGGGCGATTCCGGGTACTTTCTTT. Translated, it gives CASSLARQGAIPGTFF.